These T cell receptor beta chains were read from a single sample in a study of T-cell reconstitution after alpha-beta-depleted transplantation in children. TCRdb itself ran the PCR reads through MiXCR, one entry per CDR3 protein. Seen here are 580,000 or so distinct CDR3 sequences, roughly 23% observed once, and the top ten hold 14%. Sequencing was performed on PBMCs, mostly from graft donor cells, taken 360 days after TCRalphabeta/CD19-depleted stem cell transplant. These receptors came from a boy younger than two who had a stem cell transplant for acute myeloid leukemia, so the T cells may come from the graft donor. Each CDR3 is given with its conserved first and last residue. D genes are given only for firm matches. Where a row states a size, it is once, few, many or the class of an expanded clone; other rows omit it.

V	D	J	size	CDR3	DNA
TRBV20-1	.	TRBJ1-4	.	CSAPMSLEQLFF	TGCAGTGCCCCGATGAGCCTTGAACAACTGTTTTTT
TRBV6-5	.	TRBJ2-5	.	CASIGPQETQYF	TGTGCCAGCATAGGCCCACAAGAGACCCAGTACTTC
TRBV29-1	.	TRBJ2-4	few	CSVVTGNEAKNIQYF	TGCAGCGTTGTAACAGGGAATGAGGCCAAAAACATTCAGTACTTC
TRBV10-2	TRBD2	TRBJ2-5	few	CASRGSGVWETQYF	TGCGCCAGCAGGGGTAGCGGGGTTTGGGAGACCCAGTACTTC
TRBV12-3/TRBV12-4	.	TRBJ1-4	few	CASSLLGRVRPHEKLFF	TGTGCCAGCAGTTTACTGGGCAGGGTAAGGCCCCATGAAAAACTGTTTTTT
TRBV12-5	.	TRBJ2-6	many	CASGLSRQAAGANVLTF	TGTGCTAGTGGTTTGTCCCGACAGGCAGCTGGGGCCAACGTCCTGACTTTC
TRBV28	TRBD2	TRBJ2-1	many	CASSTRLAGAPDF	TGTGCCAGCAGTACCCGACTAGCGGGGGCCCCGGACTTC
TRBV6-5	TRBD2	TRBJ2-1	few	CASSYSSSGLAGGVRQFF	TGTGCCAGCAGTTACTCTAGCTCTGGACTAGCGGGGGGAGTGAGGCAGTTCTTC
TRBV29-1	TRBD2	TRBJ2-1	.	CSVFPPRTSGGGSYNEQFF	TGCAGCGTTTTCCCTCCCCGGACTAGCGGGGGCGGTTCCTACAATGAGCAGTTCTTC
TRBV18	TRBD1	TRBJ2-5	few	CASSPRGTGGEETQYF	TGTGCCAGCTCACCACGAGGAACAGGGGGCGAAGAGACCCAGTACTTC
TRBV20-1	TRBD1	TRBJ2-3	few	CSTEGRTGATDTQYF	TGCAGTACCGAAGGACGGACAGGGGCAACAGATACGCAGTATTTT
TRBV12-3/TRBV12-4	.	TRBJ2-2	.	CASTRQGAGELFF	TGTGCCAGCACTCGGCAGGGTGCCGGGGAGCTGTTTTTT
TRBV6-6	TRBD1	TRBJ2-7	few	CASRQGISYEQYF	TGTGCCAGCCGACAGGGGATATCCTACGAGCAGTACTTC
TRBV29-1	.	TRBJ2-5	few	CSVGQAQETQYF	TGCAGCGTTGGACAGGCCCAAGAGACCCAGTACTTC
TRBV6-2/TRBV6-3	TRBD2	TRBJ2-1	few	CASRPPGTSGTEQFF	TGTGCCAGCAGGCCTCCCGGGACTAGCGGAACTGAGCAGTTCTTC
TRBV7-2	TRBD1	TRBJ2-5	.	CASSYVWDSRQETQYF	TGTGCCAGCAGCTATGTCTGGGACAGCCGGCAAGAGACCCAGTACTTC
TRBV4-1	TRBD1	TRBJ2-2	many	CASSPTGGNTGELFF	TGCGCCAGCAGCCCAACAGGGGGGAACACCGGGGAGCTGTTTTTT
TRBV12-3/TRBV12-4	.	TRBJ2-7	.	CASSDHIISGYEQYF	TGTGCCAGCAGTGACCATATTATAAGTGGCTACGAGCAGTACTTC